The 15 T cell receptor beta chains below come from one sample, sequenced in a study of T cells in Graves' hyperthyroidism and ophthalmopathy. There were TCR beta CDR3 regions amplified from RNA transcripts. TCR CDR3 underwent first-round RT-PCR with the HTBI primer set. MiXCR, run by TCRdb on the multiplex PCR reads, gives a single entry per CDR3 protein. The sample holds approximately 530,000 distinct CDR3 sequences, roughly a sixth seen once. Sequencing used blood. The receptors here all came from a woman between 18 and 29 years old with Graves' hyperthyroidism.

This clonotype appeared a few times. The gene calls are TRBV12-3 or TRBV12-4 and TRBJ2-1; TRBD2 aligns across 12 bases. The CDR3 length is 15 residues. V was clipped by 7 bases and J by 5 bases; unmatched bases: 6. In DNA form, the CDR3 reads TGTGCCAGCAATATCCTAGCGGGGGGGAACAATGAGCAGTTCTTC. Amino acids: CASNILAGGNNEQFF.

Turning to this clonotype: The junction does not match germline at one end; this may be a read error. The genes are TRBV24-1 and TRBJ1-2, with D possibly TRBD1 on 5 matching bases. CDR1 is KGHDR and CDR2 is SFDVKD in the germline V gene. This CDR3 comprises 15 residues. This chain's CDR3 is CATSGDGIGFGGYAF. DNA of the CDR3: TGTGCCACCAGTGGGGACGGGATCGGGTTTGGTGGCTACGCCTTC.

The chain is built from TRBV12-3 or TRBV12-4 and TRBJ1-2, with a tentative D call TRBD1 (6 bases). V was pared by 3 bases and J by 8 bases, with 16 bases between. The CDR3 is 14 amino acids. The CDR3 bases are TGTGCCAGCAGTTTGTCGGAACAGGGAAAAGGCTACACCTTC. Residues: CASSLSEQGKGYTF.

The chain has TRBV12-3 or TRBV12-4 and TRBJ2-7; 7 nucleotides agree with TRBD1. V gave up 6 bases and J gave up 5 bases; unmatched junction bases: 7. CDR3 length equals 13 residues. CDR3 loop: CASSPDRENEQYF. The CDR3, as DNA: TGTGCCAGCAGCCCCGACAGGGAAAACGAGCAGTACTTC.

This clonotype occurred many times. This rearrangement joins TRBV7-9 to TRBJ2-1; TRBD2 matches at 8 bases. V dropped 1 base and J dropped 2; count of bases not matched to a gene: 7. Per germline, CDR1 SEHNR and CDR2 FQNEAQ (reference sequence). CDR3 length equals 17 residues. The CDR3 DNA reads TGTGCCAGCAGCTTAGTCGGGAGGGCCAGGGCCTACAATGAGCAGTTCTTC. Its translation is CASSLVGRARAYNEQFF.

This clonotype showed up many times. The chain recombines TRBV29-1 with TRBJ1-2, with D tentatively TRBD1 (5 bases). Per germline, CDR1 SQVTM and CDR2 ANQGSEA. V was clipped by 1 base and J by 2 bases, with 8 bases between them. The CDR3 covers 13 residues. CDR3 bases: TGCAGCGTTGAAGGGGGACGAAACTATGGCTACACCTTC. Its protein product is CSVEGGRNYGYTF.

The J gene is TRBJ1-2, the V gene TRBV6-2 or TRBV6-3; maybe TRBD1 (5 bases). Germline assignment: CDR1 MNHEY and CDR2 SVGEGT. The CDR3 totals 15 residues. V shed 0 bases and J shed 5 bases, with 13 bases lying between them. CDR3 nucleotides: TGTGCCAGCAGTTACTCGGGGGACGCGGGGTATGGCTACACCTTC. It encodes CASSYSGDAGYGYTF.

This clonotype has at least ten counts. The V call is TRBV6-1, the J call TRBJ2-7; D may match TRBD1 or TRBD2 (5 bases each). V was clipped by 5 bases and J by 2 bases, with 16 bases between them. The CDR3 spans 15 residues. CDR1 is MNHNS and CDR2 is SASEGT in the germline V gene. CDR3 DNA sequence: TGTGCCAGCAGTCACAAGACCAGGGACCCCTACGAGCAGTACTTC. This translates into CASSHKTRDPYEQYF.

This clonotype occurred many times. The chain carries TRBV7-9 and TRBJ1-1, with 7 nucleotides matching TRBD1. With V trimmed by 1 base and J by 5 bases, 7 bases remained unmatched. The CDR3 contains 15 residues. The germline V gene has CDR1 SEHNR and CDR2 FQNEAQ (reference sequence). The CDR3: CASSLGRQGGTEAFF. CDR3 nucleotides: TGTGCCAGCAGCTTAGGAAGACAGGGCGGTACTGAAGCTTTCTTT.

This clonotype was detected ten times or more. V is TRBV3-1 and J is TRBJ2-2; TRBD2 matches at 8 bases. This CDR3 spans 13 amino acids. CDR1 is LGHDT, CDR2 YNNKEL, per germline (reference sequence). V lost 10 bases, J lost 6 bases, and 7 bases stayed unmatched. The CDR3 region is CATSREGSGELFF. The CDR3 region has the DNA TGTGCCACCTCTCGGGAGGGGTCCGGGGAGCTGTTTTTT.

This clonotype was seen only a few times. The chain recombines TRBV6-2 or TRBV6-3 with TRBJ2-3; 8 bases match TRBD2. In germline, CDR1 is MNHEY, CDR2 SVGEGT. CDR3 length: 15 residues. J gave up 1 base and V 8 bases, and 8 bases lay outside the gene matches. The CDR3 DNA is TGTGCCAGCCGACCAGCGGGAGAAGGCACAGATACGCAGTATTTT. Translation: CASRPAGEGTDTQYF.

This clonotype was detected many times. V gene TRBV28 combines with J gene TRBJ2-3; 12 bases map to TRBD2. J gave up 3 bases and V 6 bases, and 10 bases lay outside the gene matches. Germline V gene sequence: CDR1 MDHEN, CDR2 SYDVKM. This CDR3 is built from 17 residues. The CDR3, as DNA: TGTGCCAGCAGGATTCTGACACTAGCGGGAGGAACAGATACGCAGTATTTT. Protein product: CASRILTLAGGTDTQYF. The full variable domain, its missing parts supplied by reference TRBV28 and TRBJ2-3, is DVKVTQSSRYLVKRTGEKVFLECVQDMDHENMFWYRQDPGLGLRLIYFSYDVKMKEKGDIPEGYSVSREKKERFSLILESASTNQTSMYLCASRILTLAGGTDTQYFGPGTRLTVL.

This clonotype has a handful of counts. CDR3 region: CSARGLAGGKIYEQYF. The CDR3 coding sequence is TGCAGTGCCCGTGGCCTAGCGGGAGGGAAAATCTACGAGCAGTACTTC. This chain uses TRBV20-1 with TRBJ2-7; 12 positions match TRBD2. This CDR3 has 16 amino acids. V trimming: 6 bases; J trimming: 3 bases; junction bases outside the gene matches: 12. CDR1 DFQATT and CDR2 SNEGSKA come from the germline V gene (reference sequence).

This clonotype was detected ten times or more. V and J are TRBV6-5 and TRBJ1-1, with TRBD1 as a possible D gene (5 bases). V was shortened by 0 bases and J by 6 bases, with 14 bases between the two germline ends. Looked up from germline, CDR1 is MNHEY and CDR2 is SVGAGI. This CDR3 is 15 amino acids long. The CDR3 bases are TGTGCCAGCAGTTACTCGATTTCCGGGGACGCTGAAGCTTTCTTT. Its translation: CASSYSISGDAEAFF.

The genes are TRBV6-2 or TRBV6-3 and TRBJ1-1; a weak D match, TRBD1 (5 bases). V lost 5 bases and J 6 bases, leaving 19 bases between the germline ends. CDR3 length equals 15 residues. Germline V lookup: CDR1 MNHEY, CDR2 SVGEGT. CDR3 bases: TGTGCCAGCAGTCAGGGACTTCTAAGGGGCGCTGAAGCTTTCTTT. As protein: CASSQGLLRGAEAFF.